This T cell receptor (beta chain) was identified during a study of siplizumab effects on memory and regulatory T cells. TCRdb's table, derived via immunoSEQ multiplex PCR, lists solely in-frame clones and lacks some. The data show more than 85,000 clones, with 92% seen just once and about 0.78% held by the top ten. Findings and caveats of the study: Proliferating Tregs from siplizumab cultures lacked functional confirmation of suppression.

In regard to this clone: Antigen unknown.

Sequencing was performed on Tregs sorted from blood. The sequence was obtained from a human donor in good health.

The chain's CDR3 is CASSLAIRGGYNEQFF. DNA of the CDR3: TGTGCCAGCAGCTTAGCCATTCGGGGGGGGTACAATGAGCAGTTCTTC. This chain joins TRBV11-2 and TRBJ2-1; 8 nucleotides align to TRBD2. Germline CDR1 is SGHAT and CDR2 is FQNNGV. This CDR3 spans 16 amino acids. V dropped 1 base and J dropped 4; count of bases not matched to a gene: 6.